These 10 T cell receptor beta chains were all obtained from the same sample, sequenced in a study of blood T cell repertoires in COVID-19. Method: immunoSEQ multiplex PCR; TCRdb's copy keeps in-frame clones and lacks some. The sample contains more than 250,000 clones, around four fifths of which appear only once. Sequencing was carried out using peripheral blood. The receptors come from a man aged 60 to 75 who had recovered from COVID-19.

This clone was seen more than once but under ten times. CDR3 DNA sequence: TGTGCCAGTAGTAGGGGCCTGAAAAAAGAGACCCAGTACTTC. Protein product: CASSRGLKKETQYF. The V call is TRBV19, the J call TRBJ2-5; tentative D call: TRBD1 (5 bases). Trimming stripped 4 bases from V and 3 bases from J, with 12 bases between. Germline V gene lookup returns CDR1 LNHDA and CDR2 SQIVND (reference sequence). This CDR3 has 14 amino acids.

The chain couples TRBV20-1 to TRBJ1-1; D remains unclear. The CDR3 is 11 amino acids. Trimming removed 6 bases from V and 1 base from J, with 6 bases in between. The germline V gene has CDR1 DFQATT and CDR2 SNEGSKA (reference sequence). The CDR3 coding sequence is TGCAGTGCCTACAGGAACACTGAAGCTTTCTTT. Translated, it gives CSAYRNTEAFF.

This chain links TRBV21-1 with TRBJ2-1; the table's D call, TRBD2, has no DNA check behind it. TRBV21-1 is assigned pseudogene status. There are 20 residues in the CDR3. The DNA of the CDR3 is TGTGCCAGCAGCAAAGGGGAGTGGACTAGCGGGAGGAGCTCCTACAATGAGCAGTTCTTC. Protein product: CASSKGEWTSGRSSYNEQFF.

The chain recombines TRBV14 with TRBJ2-2, with TRBD1 identical over 8 bases. This CDR3 is 15 amino acids long. Germline V lookup: CDR1 SGHDN, CDR2 FVKESK. Germline trimming cut 3 bases from V and 7 bases from J; bases unmatched to any gene: 7. CDR3 DNA sequence: TGTGCCAGCAGCCAGTATGCCGGGACAGGCGGGGAGCTGTTTTTT. Amino acids: CASSQYAGTGGELFF.

The gene calls are TRBV7-9 and TRBJ2-5; tentative D call: TRBD2 (5 bases). This CDR3 has 13 residues. Per the germline V gene, CDR1 is SEHNR and CDR2 is FQNEAQ (reference sequence). V was shortened by 5 bases and J by 7 bases, with 14 bases between the two germline ends. CDR3 loop: CASSPVQAGTQYF. DNA of the CDR3: TGTGCCAGCAGCCCAGTGCAGGCGGGGACCCAGTACTTC.

The gene calls are TRBV11-2 and TRBJ2-7, with D possibly matching TRBD2 (6 bases). Trimming pared 3 bases from V and 0 bases from J, leaving 12 bases between. CDR3 length: 15 residues. CDR1 is SGHAT, CDR2 FQNNGV, per germline. CDR3: CASSFGAGSSYEQYF. CDR3 nucleotides: TGTGCCAGCAGCTTCGGAGCGGGCAGCTCCTACGAGCAGTACTTC.

V is TRBV6-5 and J is TRBJ1-2, with 7 bases that match TRBD1. The CDR3 runs 14 residues. Germline V gene data show CDR1 as MNHEY and CDR2 as SVGAGI. Germline trimming cut 6 bases from V and 7 bases from J; bases unmatched to any gene: 11. The CDR3 nucleotides read TGTGCCAGCAGATCGGACAGGCCGGCGGGTGGCTACACCTTC. Protein: CASRSDRPAGGYTF.

The rearrangement joins TRBV7-2 to TRBJ2-6; D is possibly TRBD2 (5 bases). Looked up from germline, CDR1 is SGHTA and CDR2 is FQGNSA. The CDR3 consists of 17 residues. The V and J ends lost 3 bases and 1 base respectively, with 13 bases between them. The CDR3 region has the DNA TGTGCCAGCAGCTTCAGGCTCGGGGAATCTGGGGCCAACGTCCTGACTTTC. Protein product: CASSFRLGESGANVLTF.

This chain connects TRBV5-1 to TRBJ2-3; 7 bases are a match to TRBD2. The ends lost 3 bases at V and 1 base at J; junction bases unmatched: 2. This CDR3 has 14 amino acids. CDR1 is SGHRS and CDR2 is YFSETQ in the germline V gene. As DNA, the CDR3 is TGCGCCAGCAGCTCCACTAGCGGCACAGATACGCAGTATTTT. Translation: CASSSTSGTDTQYF.

The rearrangement uses TRBV5-1 and TRBJ2-1, with TRBD2 matching 9 bases. Germline values: CDR1 SGHRS, CDR2 YFSETQ. Unmatched junction bases numbered 2, after V lost 1 base and J lost 6 bases. CDR3 length: 14 residues. The CDR3 spells CASSLSSGTNEQFF. CDR3 sequence (DNA): TGCGCCAGCAGCTTGTCTAGCGGGACCAATGAGCAGTTCTTC.